Presented here are 30 T cell receptor beta chains from one specimen sequenced in a study of cytomegalovirus exposure and HLA in healthy donors. The primer mix had 60 Vbeta and 13 Jbeta primers. The repertoire was sequenced with immunoSEQ multiplex PCR; TCRdb's copy has only in-frame clones and lacks some. The table records 100,000 to 150,000 clones, 60% to 80% of them present only once. The sequencing sample was made of PBMCs. The receptors were sampled from a man between 45 and 60 years old in good health and CMV-seropositive.

The V call is TRBV7-9, the J call TRBJ1-2; D is unclear. The V and J ends lost 2 bases and 4 bases respectively, with 11 bases between them. CDR1 is SEHNR and CDR2 is FQNEAQ in the germline V gene (reference sequence). This CDR3 has 14 residues. The CDR3 loop reads CASSLTPQFYGYTF. CDR3 nucleotide sequence: TGTGCCAGCAGCTTAACCCCACAGTTCTATGGCTACACCTTC.

The V call is TRBV19, the J call TRBJ2-6, with a tentative D call TRBD1 (7 bases). Germline CDR1 reads LNHDA; CDR2 reads SQIVND (reference sequence). Trimming took off 1 base at V and 4 bases at J, with 11 bases between the two ends. The CDR3 loop spans 16 amino acids. The CDR3 protein is CASSIARGAGANVLTF. CDR3 in DNA: TGTGCCAGTAGTATAGCCAGGGGGGCAGGGGCCAACGTCCTGACTTTC.

The chain combines TRBV19 with TRBJ1-2; no clear D. Per germline, CDR1 LNHDA and CDR2 SQIVND (reference sequence). CDR3 length equals 12 residues. Trimming took off 6 bases at V and 1 base at J, with 6 bases between the two ends. CDR3 sequence (DNA): TGTGCCAGTAGCGGGTTTAACTATGGCTACACCTTC. Translation gives CASSGFNYGYTF.

This clone has only a few counts. CDR3 loop: CASSLTGEAGELFF. CDR3 DNA: TGCGCCAGCAGCCTCACAGGGGAGGCCGGGGAGCTGTTTTTT. V usage is TRBV5-1 and J usage is TRBJ2-2, with TRBD1 as a possible D gene (7 bases). The CDR3 runs to 14 residues. The V and J ends lost 4 bases and 6 bases respectively, with 13 bases between them. From germline, CDR1 is SGHRS and CDR2 YFSETQ.

V is TRBV5-4 and J is TRBJ2-3, with D uncertain. CDR3 length: 15 residues. Germline V gene sequence: CDR1 SGHNT, CDR2 YYREEE (reference sequence). The ends were cut back, 2 bases at V and 0 bases at J, with 10 bases in the middle. The CDR3 here is CASSFPETSTDTQYF. CDR3 nucleotides: TGTGCCAGCAGCTTTCCAGAGACTAGCACAGATACGCAGTATTTT. The whole variable domain, remainder taken from reference TRBV5-4 and TRBJ2-3, is ETGVTQSPTHLIKTRGQQVTLRCSSQSGHNTVSWYQQALGQGPQFIFQYYREEENGRGNFPPRFSGLQFPNYSSELNVNALELDDSALYLCASSFPETSTDTQYFGPGTRLTVL.

This chain uses TRBV28 with TRBJ1-5; tentatively, D is TRBD1 (6 bases). This CDR3 spans 12 amino acids. V was trimmed by 7 bases and J by 7 bases, leaving 11 bases between them. Per the germline V gene, CDR1 is MDHEN and CDR2 is SYDVKM. CDR3 bases: TGTGCCAGCACCTTAAGGGGGCAGCCCCAGCATTTT. Translation: CASTLRGQPQHF.

This clone came up a few times. This rearrangement joins TRBV18 to TRBJ1-1; TRBD1 aligns across 8 bases. Germline lookup yields CDR1 KGHSH and CDR2 LQKENI. The CDR3 has 15 residues. V gave up 0 bases and J gave up 1 base; unmatched junction bases: 1. In DNA, the CDR3 is TGTGCCAGCTCACCACCAACAGGGGGGAACACTGAAGCTTTCTTT. It yields the protein CASSPPTGGNTEAFF.

This clone was detected a few times. V usage is TRBV5-6 and J usage is TRBJ1-1, with no clear D. The CDR3 is 14 residues long. In germline, CDR1 is SGHDT, CDR2 YYEEEE. Trimming removed 7 bases at V and 0 bases at J, with 13 bases between. This chain's CDR3 is CASGPKNMNTEAFF. CDR3 DNA: TGTGCCAGCGGTCCCAAGAACATGAACACTGAAGCTTTCTTT.

V usage is TRBV7-9 and J usage is TRBJ1-3; D might be TRBD1 (5 bases). CDR1 and CDR2 (germline): SEHNR, FQNEAQ (reference sequence). Deletions cut 5 bases from V and 0 bases from J, with 14 bases between. CDR3 length: 16 amino acids. The CDR3 nucleotides are TGTGCCAGCAGCACAGGAGGGACCGGCTCTGGAAACACCATATATTTT. The encoded protein is CASSTGGTGSGNTIYF.

The chain joins TRBV27 to TRBJ2-3, with 12 bases fitting TRBD2. CDR3 size: 18 residues. Looked up from germline, CDR1 is MNHEY and CDR2 is SMNVEV (reference sequence). V shed 2 bases, J shed 0 bases, and the junction held 6 bases outside the gene matches. Written as DNA, the CDR3 is TGTGCCAGCAGTTTACGGACTAGCGGGGCTACTAGCACAGATACGCAGTATTTT. This codes for CASSLRTSGATSTDTQYF.

CDR3 sequence: CASYSGAYEQYF. CDR3 nucleotide sequence: TGTGCCAGCTATAGCGGGGCCTACGAGCAGTACTTC. The genes are TRBV6-6 and TRBJ2-7, with 8 bases fitting TRBD2. This CDR3 region has 12 residues. The V gene's germline CDR1 is MNHNY and CDR2 SVGAGI (reference sequence). V dropped 8 bases and J dropped 2; count of bases not matched to a gene: 2.

The V call is TRBV5-5, the J call TRBJ1-4; 7 bases agree with TRBD1. The germline V gene has CDR1 SGHKS and CDR2 YYEKEE (reference sequence). This CDR3 is 12 amino acids long. The V gene end was trimmed by 4 bases and the J gene end by 16 bases; junction bases not matched to a gene: 10. In DNA, the CDR3 is TGTGCCAGCAGCCTACCCACAGGGGTTCGGTTTTTT. Residues: CASSLPTGVRFF.

The chain is built from TRBV27 and TRBJ2-7; TRBD2 aligns across 7 bases. Trimming removed 1 base from V and 3 bases from J; junction bases left unmatched: 6. In germline, CDR1 is MNHEY, CDR2 SMNVEV (reference sequence). There are 15 residues in the CDR3. CDR3 region: CASSLYPGEGYEQYF. The CDR3, as DNA: TGTGCCAGCAGTTTATATCCGGGGGAGGGCTACGAGCAGTACTTC.

The rearrangement joins TRBV2 to TRBJ2-3; D gene uncertain. V was shortened by 3 bases and J by 4 bases, with 11 bases between the two germline ends. CDR3 length equals 14 residues. Germline loops: CDR1 SNHLY, CDR2 FYNNEI. The CDR3 is CASSEAPSSDTQYF. CDR3 nucleotide sequence: TGTGCCAGCAGTGAGGCCCCCTCTTCAGATACGCAGTATTTT. Looking up the rest from reference TRBV2 and TRBJ2-3 gives the full variable domain: EPEVTQTPSHQVTQMGQEVILRCVPISNHLYFYWYRQILGQKVEFLVSFYNNEISEKSEIFDDQFSVERPDGSNFTLKIRSTKLEDSAMYFCASSEAPSSDTQYFGPGTRLTVL.

The genes are TRBV19 and TRBJ2-6; 7 bases agree with TRBD1. The CDR3 consists of 14 residues. V was pared by 8 bases and J by 2 bases, with 3 bases of the junction left unmatched. Germline V lookup: CDR1 LNHDA, CDR2 SQIVND (reference sequence). CDR3 amino acids: CASGRGPGANVLTF. The CDR3 DNA reads TGTGCCAGTGGTAGGGGGCCTGGGGCCAACGTCCTGACTTTC.

The J gene is TRBJ1-1, the V gene TRBV28, with D perhaps TRBD1 (6 bases). The CDR3 extends over 18 amino acids. Between the trimmed V and J ends, which lost 1 base and 1 base, there was a span of 19 bases. Germline lookup yields CDR1 MDHEN and CDR2 SYDVKM. The CDR3 bases are TGTGCCAGCAGTTTATTTGGGGGCTTCGTGGAAACGAACACTGAAGCTTTCTTT. The encoded protein is CASSLFGGFVETNTEAFF.

This chain connects TRBV2 to TRBJ2-3, with 15 nucleotides matching TRBD2. The J segment lost 9 bases and the V segment lost 7 bases, leaving 11 bases of the junction unmatched. CDR3 length: 16 amino acids. Germline CDR1 SNHLY, CDR2 FYNNEI. The CDR3 bases are TGTGCCAGCAAACGAAGGACTAGCGGGGGGGCTGAGACGCAGTATTTT. Residues: CASKRRTSGGAETQYF.

The rearrangement joins TRBV4-1 to TRBJ2-7; TRBD2 matches 8 bases. CDR1 is MGHRA and CDR2 is YSYEKL in the germline V gene. V lost 3 bases to trimming and J lost 1 base; unmatched junction nucleotides: 2. CDR3 length equals 14 residues. In DNA form, the CDR3 reads TGCGCCAGCAGCCAGGAGCGGGGGTCCTACGAGCAGTACTTC. It yields the protein CASSQERGSYEQYF.

V gene TRBV5-1 combines with J gene TRBJ2-5, with 10 bases lining up with TRBD1. The end of the DNA fits TRBJ2-7 better, so the J call may be wrong. Germline V gene sequence: CDR1 SGHRS, CDR2 YFSETQ. This CDR3 region has 18 residues. CDR3 amino acids: CASSLDGTGVSGAFEQYF. CDR3 sequence (DNA): TGCGCCAGCAGCTTGGATGGGACAGGGGTTTCTGGCGCCTTCGAGCAGTACTTC.

The gene calls are TRBV7-9 and TRBJ2-7; 7 positions agree with TRBD2. The CDR3 loop spans 14 amino acids. The ends lost 5 bases at V and 3 bases at J; junction bases unmatched: 7. Germline V lookup: CDR1 SEHNR, CDR2 FQNEAQ (reference sequence). CDR3 in amino acids: CASSPVGGNYEQYF. In DNA, the CDR3 is TGTGCCAGCAGCCCGGTCGGGGGGAACTACGAGCAGTACTTC.

Comments on this clone: This sample also contains other DNA sequences that code for the same CDR3. V and J are TRBV18 and TRBJ2-7; 7 bases align to TRBD1. After removal of 3 bases from V and 2 bases from J, the junction contained 4 bases not matched to a gene. This CDR3 is built from 14 residues. The germline V gene has CDR1 KGHSH and CDR2 LQKENI. This CDR3 is CASSPPGQPYEQYF. The CDR3 DNA is TGTGCCAGCTCACCCCCGGGACAGCCCTACGAGCAGTACTTC. The full variable domain, rest sourced from reference TRBV18 and TRBJ2-7, is NAGVMQNPRHLVRRRGQEARLRCSPMKGHSHVYWYRQLPEEGLKFMVYLQKENIIDESGMPKERFSAEFPKEGPSILRIQQVVRGDSAAYFCASSPPGQPYEQYFGPGTRLTVT.

This chain uses TRBV6-6 with TRBJ2-1, with 9 bases aligning to TRBD1. The length of the CDR3 is 15 residues. The trim removed 6 bases at V and 3 bases at J, leaving 6 bases unmatched. Germline V gene lookup returns CDR1 MNHNY and CDR2 SVGAGI (reference sequence). The CDR3, as DNA: TGTGCCAGCAGCCCGGGACAGGGCCGCTACAATGAGCAGTTCTTC. It encodes CASSPGQGRYNEQFF.

This clone was seen a handful of times. The CDR3 DNA reads as TGTGCCACCAGCAGTCCAGAGGGAACAGGGGGGTACAATGAGCAGTTCTTC. Protein product: CATSSPEGTGGYNEQFF. V gene TRBV15 combines with J gene TRBJ2-1; 8 nucleotides match TRBD1. J gave up 4 bases and V 3 bases, and 11 bases lay outside the gene matches. The CDR3 runs to 17 residues. The germline CDR1 and CDR2 sequences are LNHNV and YYDKDF (reference sequence).

The chain employs TRBV12-5 and TRBJ2-5; a possible D gene is TRBD2 (6 bases). Germline CDR1 is LGHNT and CDR2 is FRNRAP. This CDR3 has 14 amino acids. V lost 1 base, J lost 5 bases, and 11 bases lay in between. CDR3 protein: CASGLAGGGETQYF. The CDR3 DNA follows: TGTGCTAGTGGTTTGGCAGGAGGAGGGGAGACCCAGTACTTC.

Here the CDR3 DNA reads TGTGCCAGCAGTGTGGCTGTCAGGGAGGCGAACACCGGGGAGCTGTTTTTT. Amino acids: CASSVAVREANTGELFF. The V and J genes are TRBV2 and TRBJ2-2; D perhaps matches TRBD2 (6 bases). This CDR3 spans 17 amino acids. V lost 4 bases, J lost 0 bases, and 15 bases lay in between. Germline V gene data show CDR1 as SNHLY and CDR2 as FYNNEI.

This chain uses TRBV6-5 with TRBJ1-2; 9 nucleotides line up with TRBD1. CDR3 size: 14 residues. After removal of 4 bases from V and 8 bases from J, the junction contained 8 bases not matched to a gene. Germline loops: CDR1 MNHEY, CDR2 SVGAGI. CDR3 protein: CASSSGTGKWGYTF. Here the CDR3 DNA reads TGTGCCAGCAGTTCCGGGACAGGGAAATGGGGCTACACCTTC.

The CDR3 is CASGSRDTEAFF. The CDR3 DNA reads as TGTGCTAGTGGTTCCCGAGACACTGAAGCTTTCTTT. This chain joins TRBV12-5 and TRBJ1-1; D is uncertain. Germline V gives CDR1 LGHNT, CDR2 FRNRAP. This CDR3 comprises 12 residues. Trimming shortened V by 4 bases and J by 3 bases, and 6 bases separated the two germline ends. The variable domain in full, with the rest retrieved from reference TRBV12-5 and TRBJ1-1, is DARVTQTPRHKVTEMGQEVTMRCQPILGHNTVFWYRQTMMQGLELLAYFRNRAPLDDSGMPKDRFSAEMPDATLATLKIQPSEPRDSAVYFCASGSRDTEAFFGQGTRLTVV.

This chain joins TRBV14 and TRBJ2-5, with 12 bases aligning to TRBD2. CDR3 length: 17 residues. V dropped 0 bases and J dropped 4; count of bases not matched to a gene: 6. CDR1 is SGHDN and CDR2 is FVKESK in the germline V gene. CDR3 sequence reads: CASSQDFGLAGIETQYF. The CDR3 DNA sequence: TGTGCCAGCAGCCAAGATTTCGGACTAGCGGGAATAGAGACCCAGTACTTC. Full variable domain (rest looked up from reference TRBV14 and TRBJ2-5): EAGVTQFPSHSVIEKGQTVTLRCDPISGHDNLYWYRRVMGKEIKFLLHFVKESKQDESGMPNNRFLAERTGGTYSTLKVQPAELEDSGVYFCASSQDFGLAGIETQYFGPGTRLLVL.

The CDR3 protein is CASSLFPGEYSNQPQHF. The CDR3 DNA is TGCGCCAGCAGCTTGTTTCCAGGGGAATATAGCAATCAGCCCCAGCATTTT. V and J are TRBV5-1 and TRBJ1-5, with D maybe TRBD1 (6 bases). The CDR3 is made up of 17 amino acids. Germline assignment: CDR1 SGHRS and CDR2 YFSETQ. With 1 base removed from V and 0 bases from J, the gap between germline ends came to 14 bases.

The V gene is TRBV5-1, the J gene TRBJ2-1; 7 nucleotides line up with TRBD2. This CDR3 has 17 residues. V lost 1 base, J lost 9 bases, and 16 bases stayed unmatched. CDR1 and CDR2 from the germline V gene are SGHRS and YFSETQ. CDR3 bases: TGCGCCAGCAGCTTGCTGGTCCGGCGGGAGAGCTCTGTTGAGCAGTTCTTC. Protein product: CASSLLVRRESSVEQFF.